This TCR beta chain was captured by sequencing in a study of T-cell reconstitution after alpha-beta-depleted transplantation in children listed by TCRdb under 2016. In terms of the full investigation: The study quantitatively tracked T-cell immune reconstitution after TCRalphabeta/CD19-depleted allogeneic hematopoietic cell transplantation in children using TCR repertoire profiling. Study-wide conclusions, independent of this receptor: The apparently early alphabetaT-cell count recovery about two months after transplant was reportedly dependent on only several hundred rapidly expanded clones derived from non-depleted graft cells. The high TCRbeta diversity at day 60 in some patients was ascribed to recipient T cells and intrathymic progenitors that had survived conditioning. The frequencies of hyperexpanded clones fell over the following months, and after one year, T-cell counts and TCRbeta diversity were mostly attributed to newly produced T cells.

The treatment or condition label for this specimen denotes: allogeneic hematopoietic cell transplantation with graft depleted of TCRalphabeta T cells and CD19 B cells. TCRalphabeta/CD19-depleted allogeneic hematopoietic cell grafts were given to the transplant recipients, all of whom were children. This clonotype was recorded a few times. Its antigen remains unidentified. No base qualities exist here, and no much larger clone lies one base off it. Counted from cysteine to phenylalanine, this CDR3 has 14 amino acids. Only the CDR3 DNA is retained, 42 bases long and in frame from the first base. The V and J ends are trimmed by 4 bases and 1 base, leaving 9 bases between them. As encoded in the germline V gene, CDR1 is ENHRY while CDR2 is SYGVKD. Libraries came from PCR. Data came from an Illumina HiSeq 2500. TCR library preparation used molecular barcoding, with unique molecular identifiers applied to normalize quantification of the TCRbeta repertoire. TCRdb took the public reads, trimmed them with fastp at Q25, ran MiXCR for clone calling and kept in-frame beta chains. For every CDR3 protein sequence, its rows merge into one entry that carries the most common genes and DNA. This sample lists about a million distinct CDR3 sequences; roughly 29% were detected once. The ten largest clones take up 28% of the sample.

The chain uses TRBV10-3 and TRBJ2-3, with the identity of the D gene unclear. This sample comprised PBMCs, mostly from graft donor cells, obtained 360 days after TCRalphabeta/CD19-depleted stem cell transplant. This TCR came from a boy under two years old who had a stem cell transplant for SCID, so the T cells may come from the graft donor. CDR3 reads: CAISGPGGTDTQYF. The DNA reads TGTGCCATCAGTGGACCGGGCGGCACAGATACGCAGTATTTT.